Each of the 27 T cell receptor beta chains below was sequenced from the same sample in a study of cytomegalovirus exposure and HLA in healthy donors. Primers included in the PCR were 60 Vbeta and 13 Jbeta primers. Clones were sequenced by immunoSEQ multiplex PCR, and TCRdb holds only the in-frame ones, with some missing. Of around 180,000 clones in the sample, approximately 80% were seen once. The sequencing sample was made of PBMCs. Every receptor here comes from a man between 18 and 29 years old in good health and CMV-seronegative.

This clone was picked up a small number of times. This chain connects TRBV20-1 to TRBJ2-7, with a possible D match to TRBD2 (5 bases). The germline V gene has CDR1 DFQATT and CDR2 SNEGSKA (reference sequence). This CDR3 region has 11 residues. V was shortened by 2 bases and J by 3 bases, with 5 bases between the two germline ends. CDR3 sequence (DNA): TGCAGTGCTAGACGGGGCTACGAGCAGTACTTC. Residues: CSARRGYEQYF.

The chain uses TRBV9 and TRBJ2-7, with TRBD2 matching over 15 bases. The V gene end was trimmed by 4 bases and the J gene end by 7 bases; junction bases not matched to a gene: 3. The CDR3 consists of 14 residues. Germline-derived CDR1 and CDR2 are SGDLS and YYNGEE. The CDR3 region is CASSYGLAGGEQYF. The CDR3 nucleotides read TGTGCCAGCAGCTACGGACTAGCGGGAGGGGAGCAGTACTTC.

This clone occurred a few times. This chain uses TRBV7-9 with TRBJ1-4; no reliable D call. Germline loops: CDR1 SEHNR, CDR2 FQNEAQ (reference sequence). CDR3 size: 15 residues. V dropped 4 bases and J dropped 4 bases, with 13 bases sitting between them. The CDR3 DNA reads TGTGCCAGCAGCTCGGGTTCAGCAGTTAATGAAAAACTGTTTTTT. It is translated as CASSSGSAVNEKLFF.

The V call is TRBV28, the J call TRBJ2-3, with a tentative D call TRBD2 (6 bases). The CDR3 extends over 15 amino acids. The V end lost 4 bases, the J end lost 2 bases, and 13 bases lay between the germline ends. The germline CDR1 and CDR2 sequences are MDHEN and SYDVKM. The CDR3 here is CASSSGTRDTDTQYF. The CDR3 DNA reads TGTGCCAGCAGTTCCGGGACGCGGGACACAGATACGCAGTATTTT.

The rearrangement links TRBV29-1 to TRBJ2-2, with unresolved D. Trimming pared 5 bases from V and 2 bases from J, leaving 12 bases between. Germline V gene sequence: CDR1 SQVTM, CDR2 ANQGSEA. This CDR3 spans 14 amino acids. Here the CDR3 reads CSVIITTNTGELFF. For the CDR3, the DNA is TGCAGCGTTATCATCACTACCAACACCGGGGAGCTGTTTTTT.

This clone was seen only a few times. The CDR3 is CASSLGDRVNTEAFF. Written as DNA, the CDR3 is TGCGCCAGCAGCTTGGGGGACAGAGTGAACACTGAAGCTTTCTTT. The chain employs TRBV5-1 and TRBJ1-1; 7 bases align to TRBD1. Germline assignment: CDR1 SGHRS and CDR2 YFSETQ. CDR3 length: 15 amino acids. The V and J ends lost 0 bases and 0 bases, in that order; junction bases with no gene match: 2.

This sequence joins TRBV7-6 and TRBJ2-7; 7 nucleotides match TRBD1. The germline gives CDR1 SGHVS, CDR2 FNYEAQ. V was pared by 5 bases and J by 4 bases, with 8 bases of the junction left unmatched. This CDR3 is built from 14 residues. CDR3 sequence (DNA): TGTGCCAGCAGCCCCCGGACAGGAGGATACGAGCAGTACTTC. Translating it yields CASSPRTGGYEQYF. Full variable domain (outside the CDR3, taken from reference TRBV7-6 and TRBJ2-7): GAGVSQSPRYKVTKRGQDVALRCDPISGHVSLYWYRQALGQGPEFLTYFNYEAQQDKSGLPNDRFSAERPEGSISTLTIQRTEQRDSAMYRCASSPRTGGYEQYFGPGTRLTVT.

The chain joins TRBV7-9 to TRBJ1-6; D not certain. Trimming cost V 3 bases and J 5 bases, with 8 bases left between them. The V gene's germline CDR1 is SEHNR and CDR2 FQNEAQ (reference sequence). This CDR3 region has 14 residues. For the CDR3, the DNA is TGTGCCAGCAGCTTGTTTGAGGATAATTCACCCCTCCACTTT. Amino acids: CASSLFEDNSPLHF. Complete variable domain (other parts from reference TRBV7-9 and TRBJ1-6): DTGVSQNPRHKITKRGQNVTFRCDPISEHNRLYWYRQTLGQGPEFLTYFQNEAQLEKSRLLSDRFSAERPKGSFSTLEIQRTEQGDSAMYLCASSLFEDNSPLHFGNGTRLTVT.

V usage is TRBV27 and J usage is TRBJ2-6; D is undetermined. V lost 5 bases and J 0 bases, leaving 14 bases between the germline ends. The CDR3 is 17 residues long. Germline-derived CDR1 and CDR2 are MNHEY and SMNVEV (reference sequence). CDR3 in amino acids: CASSPRGPSSGANVLTF. The CDR3 bases are TGTGCCAGCAGTCCCCGCGGCCCCAGCTCTGGGGCCAACGTCCTGACTTTC. The whole variable domain, remainder taken from reference TRBV27 and TRBJ2-6, is EAQVTQNPRYLITVTGKKLTVTCSQNMNHEYMSWYRQDPGLGLRQIYYSMNVEVTDKGDVPEGYKVSRKEKRNFPLILESPSPNQTSLYFCASSPRGPSSGANVLTFGAGSRLTVL.

In this sample, this clone turned up once. This chain joins TRBV27 and TRBJ2-1; 10 nucleotides align to TRBD1. The CDR3 covers 13 residues. Per germline, CDR1 MNHEY and CDR2 SMNVEV (reference sequence). After removal of 6 bases from V and 7 bases from J, the junction contained 3 bases not matched to a gene. CDR3 in amino acids: CASRTGGINEQFF. As DNA, the CDR3 is TGTGCCAGCAGGACAGGGGGCATTAATGAGCAGTTCTTC.

The gene calls are TRBV4-1 and TRBJ1-2, with D perhaps TRBD1 (5 bases). Trimming took off 1 base at V and 2 bases at J, with 11 bases between the two ends. The germline V gene encodes CDR1 MGHRA and CDR2 YSYEKL. The CDR3 runs to 15 residues. The CDR3 is CASSQVVDTNYGYTF. The CDR3, as DNA: TGCGCCAGCAGCCAAGTGGTGGACACCAACTATGGCTACACCTTC.

The genes are TRBV7-8 and TRBJ1-4; D is possibly TRBD1 (5 bases). The CDR3 covers 15 residues. Trimming removed 5 bases from V and 2 bases from J, with 12 bases in between. Germline V CDR1 and CDR2: SGHVS, FQNEAQ. CDR3 in amino acids: CASSRRGSTNEKLFF. DNA for the CDR3: TGTGCCAGCAGCCGCCGGGGGAGCACTAATGAAAAACTGTTTTTT.

This sequence joins TRBV7-9 and TRBJ2-7; D is perhaps TRBD1 (6 bases). The CDR3 totals 15 residues. V was cut by 5 bases and J by 5 bases, with 19 bases left in between. Germline-derived CDR1 and CDR2 are SEHNR and FQNEAQ (reference sequence). CDR3 sequence (DNA): TGTGCCAGCAGCAAATACGGACAGATAGGCCACGAGCAGTACTTC. Its protein is CASSKYGQIGHEQYF.

The chain recombines TRBV7-6 with TRBJ1-6, with no clear D. Trimming removed 5 bases from V and 8 bases from J, with 13 bases in between. Germline CDR1 and CDR2: SGHVS and FNYEAQ. CDR3 length: 14 residues. As DNA, the CDR3 is TGTGCCAGCAGCCCATATCGGGAAGATTCACCCCTCCACTTT. This sequence encodes CASSPYREDSPLHF.

The chain employs TRBV19 and TRBJ2-3; the D gene is possibly TRBD2 (6 bases). Trimming pared 4 bases from V and 0 bases from J, leaving 14 bases between. Germline CDR1 is LNHDA and CDR2 is SQIVND (reference sequence). This CDR3 is built from 16 residues. CDR3 amino acids: CASSNPRRESTDTQYF. CDR3 bases: TGTGCCAGTAGTAATCCTCGTCGGGAGAGCACAGATACGCAGTATTTT.

The chain links TRBV27 to TRBJ2-2; TRBD1 matches 8 bases. With 5 bases clipped from V and 5 bases from J, the junction kept 4 bases outside the gene matches. Per germline, CDR1 MNHEY and CDR2 SMNVEV (reference sequence). The CDR3 sequence is 14 residues long. CDR3 in DNA: TGTGCCAGCAGTCGGACAGGGATGACCGGGGAGCTGTTTTTT. Amino acids: CASSRTGMTGELFF.

V is TRBV7-9 and J is TRBJ1-3, with D tentatively TRBD1 (5 bases). Germline-derived CDR1 and CDR2 are SEHNR and FQNEAQ (reference sequence). The CDR3 covers 13 residues. V was shortened by 5 bases and J by 4 bases, with 9 bases between the two germline ends. DNA of the CDR3: TGTGCCAGCAGCCCCCGGACAGGAAACACCATATATTTT. Amino acids: CASSPRTGNTIYF.

Written as DNA, the CDR3 is TGTGCCAGCTCTCCCCCGGGGGGCACTGAAGCTTTCTTT. Translation gives CASSPPGGTEAFF. The chain uses TRBV18 and TRBJ1-1, with D maybe TRBD1 (5 bases). The CDR3 consists of 13 residues. The germline V gene has CDR1 KGHSH and CDR2 LQKENI. V was clipped by 6 bases and J by 4 bases, with 12 bases between them.

The CDR3 nucleotides are TGTGCCAGCAGGGCCGACCAAGAGACCCAGTACTTC. Translation gives CASRADQETQYF. The chain carries TRBV2 and TRBJ2-5; D is unclear. CDR3 length: 12 amino acids. Germline assignment: CDR1 SNHLY and CDR2 FYNNEI. V was pared by 6 bases and J by 0 bases, with 5 bases between.

The rearrangement uses TRBV2 and TRBJ1-1, with TRBD1 matching over 7 bases. CDR1 is SNHLY and CDR2 is FYNNEI in the germline V gene. Losses at the gene ends were 2 bases for V and 1 base for J; bases not matched to a gene: 4. The CDR3 runs 15 residues. CDR3 loop: CASSEQGVRNTEAFF. CDR3 DNA sequence: TGTGCCAGCAGTGAACAGGGGGTGAGGAACACTGAAGCTTTCTTT. Looking up the rest from reference TRBV2 and TRBJ1-1 gives the full variable domain: EPEVTQTPSHQVTQMGQEVILRCVPISNHLYFYWYRQILGQKVEFLVSFYNNEISEKSEIFDDQFSVERPDGSNFTLKIRSTKLEDSAMYFCASSEQGVRNTEAFFGQGTRLTVV.

J is TRBJ1-2 and V is TRBV15; D might be TRBD1 (5 bases). Germline V gives CDR1 LNHNV, CDR2 YYDKDF (reference sequence). CDR3 length: 15 residues. Trimming took 5 bases from V and 4 from J, leaving 17 bases between them. CDR3 loop: CATSSHRFSSYGYTF. The CDR3 bases are TGTGCCACCAGCTCTCACAGGTTCTCTAGCTATGGCTACACCTTC.

The chain employs TRBV18 and TRBJ2-5; maybe TRBD1 (6 bases). The V gene lost 1 base and the J gene lost 5 bases, with 11 bases spanning the gap. Germline lookup yields CDR1 KGHSH and CDR2 LQKENI. The CDR3 covers 14 residues. The DNA of the CDR3 is TGTGCCAGCTCACCACTCCACACAGGGGAGACCCAGTACTTC. Its protein product is CASSPLHTGETQYF.

V usage is TRBV25-1 and J usage is TRBJ1-2, with D unresolved. This CDR3 contains 12 residues. Between the trimmed V and J ends, which lost 6 bases and 5 bases, there was a span of 10 bases. Germline-derived CDR1 and CDR2 are MGHDK and SYGVNS. DNA for the CDR3: TGTGCCAGCAGAGAAAACGAGTATGGCTACACCTTC. It codes for CASRENEYGYTF.

This clone was counted a single time. The V and J genes are TRBV5-1 and TRBJ1-1; the D gene is possibly TRBD1 (5 bases). The V gene's germline CDR1 is SGHRS and CDR2 YFSETQ. Trimming took off 0 bases at V and 3 bases at J, with 15 bases between the two ends. This CDR3 contains 16 residues. The CDR3 is CASSLGGTGRDTEAFF. In nucleotides, the CDR3 is TGCGCCAGCAGCTTGGGAGGGACGGGGAGGGACACTGAAGCTTTCTTT. The complete variable domain, with remaining parts taken from reference TRBV5-1 and TRBJ1-1, reads KAGVTQTPRYLIKTRGQQVTLSCSPISGHRSVSWYQQTPGQGLQFLFEYFSETQRNKGNFPGRFSGRQFSNSRSEMNVSTLELGDSALYLCASSLGGTGRDTEAFFGQGTRLTVV.

The V and J genes are TRBV19 and TRBJ2-1, with TRBD2 as a possible D gene (6 bases). Germline CDR1 and CDR2: LNHDA and SQIVND (reference sequence). CDR3 size: 15 residues. The V gene lost 1 base and the J gene lost 8 bases, with 15 bases spanning the gap. CDR3: CASSIAGETLDEQFF. CDR3 bases: TGTGCCAGTAGTATAGCGGGAGAGACGTTGGATGAGCAGTTCTTC.

This sequence joins TRBV4-3 and TRBJ2-6; the D gene is possibly TRBD1 (5 bases). Germline V lookup: CDR1 LGHNA, CDR2 YSLEER. The length of the CDR3 is 17 residues. Trimming removed 1 base at V and 0 bases at J, with 10 bases between. The CDR3 DNA sequence: TGCGCCAGCAGCCAAGGGGGCACAAACTCTGGGGCCAACGTCCTGACTTTC. This encodes CASSQGGTNSGANVLTF.

The rearrangement joins TRBV27 to TRBJ2-5, with a tentative D call TRBD1 (6 bases). The V end was cut by 7 bases, the J end by 5 bases, with 14 bases between. CDR1 and CDR2 (germline): MNHEY, SMNVEV (reference sequence). This CDR3 is built from 13 residues. Written as DNA, the CDR3 is TGTGCCAGCATTACTGACAGGTTCGAGACCCAGTACTTC. Its translation: CASITDRFETQYF.